The entry below describes one TCR beta chain. This specimen belongs to a study of technical replicates of blood from a few donors. This table comes from immunoSEQ multiplex PCR, and its TCRdb copy is limited to in-frame clones, with some not included. There are roughly 81,000 clones in the sample; approximately 86% occur only once, and 4.5% to 5.5% lies in the top ten. The sequence derives from a human donor in good health. Some clones in this sample may be carry-over from other donors' samples. The material sequenced was PBMCs.

CDR3 sequence: CASSYSRRNYGYTF. Here the CDR3 DNA reads TGTGCCAGCAGTTACTCGAGGCGGAATTATGGCTACACCTTC. The chain carries TRBV6-5 and TRBJ1-2; D gene uncertain. Germline CDR1 MNHEY, CDR2 SVGAGI. This CDR3 is 14 amino acids long. V was cut by 0 bases and J by 5 bases, with 10 bases left in between.